A single sample is the source of the 12 T cell receptor beta chains below, sequenced in a study of blood T cell repertoires in COVID-19. The repertoire was sequenced with immunoSEQ multiplex PCR; TCRdb's copy has only in-frame clones and lacks some. Among about 280,000 clones listed, roughly 85% were seen once. The source material was PBMCs or T cells enriched from blood (not recorded which). All receptors come from a woman aged 45 to 65 who had recovered from COVID-19.

The rearrangement uses TRBV18 and TRBJ2-7; no clear D. Germline lookup yields CDR1 KGHSH and CDR2 LQKENI. The CDR3 spans 14 residues. V was shortened by 3 bases and J by 3 bases, with 12 bases between the two germline ends. The CDR3 is CASSPAGRGYEQYF. In DNA form, the CDR3 reads TGTGCCAGCTCACCGGCCGGAAGAGGCTACGAGCAGTACTTC.

This chain connects TRBV7-9 to TRBJ1-5; D remains ambiguous. This CDR3 is built from 13 residues. Trimming took off 8 bases at V and 4 bases at J, with 12 bases between the two ends. CDR1 is SEHNR and CDR2 is FQNEAQ in the germline V gene (reference sequence). CDR3 nucleotides: TGTGCCAGCGGAGCCGATGGGAATCAGCCCCAGCATTTT. It is translated as CASGADGNQPQHF.

The J gene is TRBJ1-3, the V gene TRBV7-9, with a possible D match to TRBD1 (5 bases). V dropped 5 bases and J dropped 0 bases, with 17 bases sitting between them. The CDR3 runs to 17 residues. CDR1 and CDR2 (germline): SEHNR, FQNEAQ (reference sequence). The CDR3 DNA reads TGTGCCAGCAGCCCCCGACGGGGGATTTCCTCTGGAAACACCATATATTTT. Translated: CASSPRRGISSGNTIYF. The full variable domain, completed using reference TRBV7-9 and TRBJ1-3, is DTGVSQNPRHKITKRGQNVTFRCDPISEHNRLYWYRQTLGQGPEFLTYFQNEAQLEKSRLLSDRFSAERPKGSFSTLEIQRTEQGDSAMYLCASSPRRGISSGNTIYFGEGSWLTVV.

This clone was recorded only once. The CDR3 protein is CASSRDSYYEQYF. CDR3 nucleotides: TGTGCCAGCAGTCGGGACAGCTACTACGAGCAGTACTTC. V and J are TRBV6-5 and TRBJ2-7; TRBD1 matches at 7 bases. CDR1 MNHEY and CDR2 SVGAGI come from the germline V gene. The CDR3 loop spans 13 amino acids. Germline trimming cut 5 bases from V and 3 bases from J; bases unmatched to any gene: 4.

The chain carries TRBV5-5 and TRBJ1-1; 9 bases align to TRBD1. CDR1 SGHKS and CDR2 YYEKEE come from the germline V gene (reference sequence). The CDR3 totals 14 residues. V lost 0 bases and J lost 11; bases outside the gene matches: 8. For the CDR3, the DNA is TGTGCCAGCAGCTTGGAACAGGGGGCGCGAGGGGCTTTCTTT. This sequence encodes CASSLEQGARGAFF.

V and J are TRBV7-3 and TRBJ1-6, with 8 bases fitting TRBD1. Germline CDR1 reads SGHTA; CDR2 reads FQGTGA. With 1 base clipped from V and 7 bases from J, the junction kept 9 bases outside the gene matches. The CDR3 extends over 17 amino acids. The CDR3 sequence: CASSLNHPGTGNSPLHF. CDR3 DNA: TGTGCCAGCAGCTTAAATCACCCCGGGACAGGAAATTCACCCCTCCACTTT.

This chain connects TRBV15 to TRBJ2-7, with D tentatively TRBD1 (6 bases). V was clipped by 1 base and J by 3 bases, with 13 bases between them. Germline V gives CDR1 LNHNV, CDR2 YYDKDF (reference sequence). The CDR3 totals 15 residues. The CDR3 sequence: CATSRVAGAVYEQYF. The CDR3, as DNA: TGTGCCACCAGCAGAGTCGCAGGGGCGGTCTACGAGCAGTACTTC.

The genes are TRBV28 and TRBJ1-2; 9 bases match TRBD1. This CDR3 has 16 amino acids. Looked up from germline, CDR1 is MDHEN and CDR2 is SYDVKM. J gave up 0 bases and V 1 base, and 3 bases lay outside the gene matches. In DNA form, the CDR3 reads TGTGCCAGCAGTTTATATAGGACAGGGGCTAACTATGGCTACACCTTC. It is translated as CASSLYRTGANYGYTF.

The rearrangement joins TRBV19 to TRBJ1-4; TRBD1 matches 7 bases. The V segment lost 6 bases and the J segment 1 base; nucleotides outside the gene matches: 5. Germline loops: CDR1 LNHDA, CDR2 SQIVND (reference sequence). CDR3 size: 15 residues. The CDR3 loop reads CASRGGVGTNEKLFF. The DNA of the CDR3 is TGTGCCAGTAGAGGGGGCGTTGGAACTAATGAAAAACTGTTTTTT.

As DNA, the CDR3 is TGTGCCACCAGCAGAGGAAAACCGGTGAACACTGAAGCTTTCTTT. Its protein product is CATSRGKPVNTEAFF. The V call is TRBV15, the J call TRBJ1-1; D not certain. V lost 1 base to trimming and J lost 0 bases, with 9 bases between them. The CDR3 extends over 15 amino acids. Germline V gene lookup returns CDR1 LNHNV and CDR2 YYDKDF (reference sequence).

The V gene is TRBV5-6, the J gene TRBJ1-5; the match to TRBD1 covers 11 bases. The length of the CDR3 is 15 residues. Looked up from germline, CDR1 is SGHDT and CDR2 is YYEEEE. The ends lost 1 base at V and 6 bases at J; junction bases unmatched: 3. The CDR3 region is CASSLRTGGSQPQHF. DNA of the CDR3: TGTGCCAGCAGCTTGAGGACAGGGGGCTCTCAGCCCCAGCATTTT.

This chain uses TRBV7-8 with TRBJ1-2, with 10 bases matching TRBD1. V shed 5 bases, J shed 5 bases, and the junction held 5 bases outside the gene matches. Germline CDR1 reads SGHVS; CDR2 reads FQNEAQ. The CDR3 totals 14 residues. The CDR3 region is CASSRGQGGYGYTF. CDR3 coding DNA: TGTGCCAGCAGCCGAGGACAGGGGGGATATGGCTACACCTTC.